The clone carrying this TCR beta chain was observed a single time. This sample stems from a study of T cells in Graves' hyperthyroidism and ophthalmopathy. Trimming stripped 6 bases from V and 5 bases from J, with 20 bases between. The CDR3 loop spans 16 amino acids. RNA transcripts served as the template for amplifying TCR beta CDR3 regions. The HTBI set primed first-round TCR CDR3 RT-PCR. MiXCR, applied by TCRdb to the multiplex PCR reads, yields one record per CDR3 protein. The table shows approximately 610,000 distinct CDR3 sequences, with approximately 16% occurring only once. Uncontrolled infections, other autoimmune diseases, pregnancy or lactation led to exclusion of patients. Out of roughly 9.1 ml of fresh peripheral blood came the PBMCs.

Material for sequencing was blood. The rearrangement links TRBV12-3 or TRBV12-4 to TRBJ1-5; possibly TRBD1 for D (6 bases). The sequence was collected from a young woman with Graves' hyperthyroidism. CDR3: CASRGGRGTQHQPQHF. CDR3 sequence (DNA): TGTGCCAGCAGAGGAGGCAGGGGTACTCAACATCAGCCCCAGCATTTT.